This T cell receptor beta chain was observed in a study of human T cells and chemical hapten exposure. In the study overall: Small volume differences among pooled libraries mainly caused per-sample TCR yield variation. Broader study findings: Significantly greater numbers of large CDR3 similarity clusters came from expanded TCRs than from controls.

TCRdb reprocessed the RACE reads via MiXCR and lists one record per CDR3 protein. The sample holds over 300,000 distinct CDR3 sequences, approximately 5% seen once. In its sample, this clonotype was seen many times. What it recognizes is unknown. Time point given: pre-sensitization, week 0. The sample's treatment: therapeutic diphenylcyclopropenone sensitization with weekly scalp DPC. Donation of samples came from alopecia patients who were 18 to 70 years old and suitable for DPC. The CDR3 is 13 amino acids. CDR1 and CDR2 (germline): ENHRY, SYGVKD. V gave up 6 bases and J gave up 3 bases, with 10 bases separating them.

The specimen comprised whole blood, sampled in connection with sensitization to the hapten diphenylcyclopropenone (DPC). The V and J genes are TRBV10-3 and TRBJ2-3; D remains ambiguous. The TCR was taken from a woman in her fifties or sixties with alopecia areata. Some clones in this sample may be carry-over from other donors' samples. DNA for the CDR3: TGTGCCATCAGCCAAGGGATGACAGATACGCAGTATTTT. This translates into CAISQGMTDTQYF.